Sequencing of this T cell receptor beta chain was carried out in a study of T cells in Graves' hyperthyroidism and ophthalmopathy. This clonotype was detected only a few times. Its antigen is not known. Deletions cut 4 bases from V and 6 bases from J, with 19 bases between. This CDR3 is 16 amino acids long. Germline values: CDR1 MNHEY, CDR2 SVGAGI. Whole-study results and caveats: Model output signaled ophthalmopathy a median 6.5 months ahead of onset.

Clinical symptoms, serum thyroxine, TRAb, thyroid ultrasound and orbital computed tomography established diagnosis. TCR beta CDR3 sequences were amplified from RNA transcripts. Carried out on the TCR CDR3, a first-round RT-PCR used the HTBI primer set. TCRdb redid the calling of the multiplex PCR reads with MiXCR, one entry per CDR3 protein. Of some 400,000 distinct CDR3 sequences listed, approximately 12% were seen once; the top ten hold around 21%. The sample consisted of blood. The gene calls are TRBV6-5 and TRBJ1-5; D perhaps matches TRBD1 (5 bases). This clonotype was sampled from a man aged 25 to 40 with Graves' hyperthyroidism that later progressed to Graves' ophthalmopathy. CDR3 sequence: CASSSFGLGPGQPQHF. CDR3 sequence (DNA): TGTGCCAGCAGTTCCTTCGGGTTGGGGCCGGGTCAGCCCCAGCATTTT.